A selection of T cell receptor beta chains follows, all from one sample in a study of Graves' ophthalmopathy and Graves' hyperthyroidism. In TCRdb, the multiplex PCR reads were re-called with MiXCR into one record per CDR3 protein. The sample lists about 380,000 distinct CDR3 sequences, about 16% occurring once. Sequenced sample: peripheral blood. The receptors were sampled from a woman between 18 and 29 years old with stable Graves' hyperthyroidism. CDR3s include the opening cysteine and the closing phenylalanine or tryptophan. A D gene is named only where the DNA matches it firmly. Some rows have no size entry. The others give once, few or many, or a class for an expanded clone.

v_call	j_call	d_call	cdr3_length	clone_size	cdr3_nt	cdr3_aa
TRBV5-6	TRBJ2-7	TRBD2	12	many	TGTGCCAGCAGCGCAACCGGGACTAGTGAGTACTTC	CASSATGTSEYF
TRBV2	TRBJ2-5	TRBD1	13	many	TGTGCCAGCAAACTGAGGGGGCAGGAGACCCAGTACTTC	CASKLRGQETQYF
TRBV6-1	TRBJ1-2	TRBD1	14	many	TGTGCCAGCAGAACAGGGGAAAGGGTCTATGGCTACACCTTC	CASRTGERVYGYTF
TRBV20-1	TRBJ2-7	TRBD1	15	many	TGCAGTGCTAGAGCCCCGGGACAGGGACCCTACGAGCAGTACTTC	CSARAPGQGPYEQYF
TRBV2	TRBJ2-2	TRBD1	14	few	TGTGCCAGCAGAGAGGACAGGGCTGGCGGGGAGCCGTTTTTT	CASREDRAGGEPFF
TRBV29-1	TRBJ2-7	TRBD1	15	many	TGCAGCGTAACGACGCTCGGGACAGGAGCCTACGAGCAGTACTTC	CSVTTLGTGAYEQYF
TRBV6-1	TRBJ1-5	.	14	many	TGTGCCAGCAACCCCTCGGGGATCGGAGGGCCCCAGCATTTT	CASNPSGIGGPQHF
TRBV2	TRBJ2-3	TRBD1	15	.	TGTGCCAGCAGCGTGGACAGGCTGGTCACAGATACGCAGTATTTT	CASSVDRLVTDTQYF
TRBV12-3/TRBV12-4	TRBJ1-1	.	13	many	TGTGCCAGCAGTTTAGGCGTCGGGACTGAAGCTTTCTTT	CASSLGVGTEAFF
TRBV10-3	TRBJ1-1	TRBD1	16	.	TGTGCCATCGCCCGGGACAGCCACGGGTGGAACACTGAAGCTTTCTTT	CAIARDSHGWNTEAFF
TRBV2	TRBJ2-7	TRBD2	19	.	TGTGCCAGCAGTGTTTTCGCGGGACTAGTGGGAGATATGACCTACGAGCAGTACTTC	CASSVFAGLVGDMTYEQYF
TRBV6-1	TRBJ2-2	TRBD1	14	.	TGTGCCAGCAGACCCGGACAGGTGGGCGGGGAGCTGTTTTTT	CASRPGQVGGELFF
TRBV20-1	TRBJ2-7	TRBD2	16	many	TGCAGTGCTACCTCCCCGGGACTAGAGTCTTCCTACGAGCAGTACTTC	CSATSPGLESSYEQYF
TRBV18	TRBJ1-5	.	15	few	TGTGCCAGCTCACCACGGTACGGAGACAATCAGCCCCAGCATTTT	CASSPRYGDNQPQHF
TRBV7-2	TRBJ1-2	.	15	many	TGTGCCAGCAGCTTAGGACGGCCCCTGGACTATGGCTACACCTTC	CASSLGRPLDYGYTF
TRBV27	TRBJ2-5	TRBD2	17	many	TGTGCCACCTCTGGGTTTAGCGGGGGGGCGCCTGCGGAGACCCAGTACTTC	CATSGFSGGAPAETQYF
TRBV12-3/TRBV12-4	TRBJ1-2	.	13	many	TGTGCCAGCAGTTTAGAACAGGGTGATGGCTACACCTTC	CASSLEQGDGYTF
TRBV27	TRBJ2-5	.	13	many	TGTGCCAGCGGCCCTCGGGCTGGAGAGACCCAGTACTTC	CASGPRAGETQYF
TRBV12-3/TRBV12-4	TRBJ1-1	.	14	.	TGTGCCAGCAGCTCTCACGGCCTCAACACTGAAGCTTTCTTT	CASSSHGLNTEAFF
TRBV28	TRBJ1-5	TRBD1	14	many	TGTGCCAGCAGTCACCGGGACAGGAATCAGCCCCAGCATTTT	CASSHRDRNQPQHF
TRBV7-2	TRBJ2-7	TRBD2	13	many	TGTGCCAGTAGCGAGCAGCGGGGGGGAGGGCAGTACTTC	CASSEQRGGGQYF
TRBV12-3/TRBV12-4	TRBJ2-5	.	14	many	TGTGCCAGCAGTTTTCAAGAGGGGAGAAAGACCCAGTACTTC	CASSFQEGRKTQYF
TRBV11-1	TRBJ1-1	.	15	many	TGTGCCAGCAGCGTAACTGAGGGTCTGAACACTGAAGCTTTCTTT	CASSVTEGLNTEAFF
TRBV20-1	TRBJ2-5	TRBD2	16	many	TGCAGTGCTAGTGGAGATACGGCGGGGGGCCGGGAGACCCAGTACTTC	CSASGDTAGGRETQYF
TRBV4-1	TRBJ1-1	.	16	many	TGCGCCAGCAGCCAAGATTGGATTGGTACGAACACTGAAGCTTTCTTT	CASSQDWIGTNTEAFF
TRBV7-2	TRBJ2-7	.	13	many	TGTGCCAGCAGCCAAACCACCCTGGTCGAGCAGTACTTC	CASSQTTLVEQYF
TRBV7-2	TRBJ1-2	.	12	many	TGTGCCAGCAGCTTAGCCCCTGGGGATCCCACCTTC	CASSLAPGDPTF
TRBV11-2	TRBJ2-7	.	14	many	TGTGCCAGCAGCTTAGACCTCGACAGGTACGAGCAGTACTTC	CASSLDLDRYEQYF
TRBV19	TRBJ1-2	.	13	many	TGTGCCAGCAGGGGAGGGCCTAACTATGGCTACACCTTC	CASRGGPNYGYTF
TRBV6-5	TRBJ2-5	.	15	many	TGTGCCAGCAGTTCCACGGGGGCACTTCAAGAGACCCAGTACTTC	CASSSTGALQETQYF
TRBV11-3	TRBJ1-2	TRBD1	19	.	TGTGCCAGCAGCTCCCACCGCCGGACAGGGGGATCATCTCAGTATGGCTACACCTTC	CASSSHRRTGGSSQYGYTF
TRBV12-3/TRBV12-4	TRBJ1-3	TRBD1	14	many	TGTGCCAGCAGTTTGACAGGGGGAGGAAACACCATATATTTT	CASSLTGGGNTIYF
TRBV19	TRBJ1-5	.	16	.	TGTGCCAGTAGGATAACCACTCGCGGGCTCCATCAGCCCCAGCATTTT	CASRITTRGLHQPQHF
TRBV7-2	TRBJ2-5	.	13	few	TGTGCCAGCAGCCCCTCCCGGGGGGAGACCCAGTACTTC	CASSPSRGETQYF
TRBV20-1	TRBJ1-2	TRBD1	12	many	TGCAGTGCTAGAGACACAGGGGGTGGCTACACCTTC	CSARDTGGGYTF
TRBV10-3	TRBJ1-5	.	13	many	TGTGCCATCACTGACGGGAGCAATCAGCCCCAGCATTTT	CAITDGSNQPQHF
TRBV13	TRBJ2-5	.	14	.	TGTGCCAGCAGCTACGGGCAGGGAAAAGAGACCCAGTACTTC	CASSYGQGKETQYF
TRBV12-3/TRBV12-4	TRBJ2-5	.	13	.	TGTGCCAGCAGTTTAAGAAGGGTAGAGACCCAGTACTTC	CASSLRRVETQYF
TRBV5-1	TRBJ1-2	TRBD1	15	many	TGCGCCAGCAGCTTATCGGGACAGGGTGACTATGGCTACACCTTC	CASSLSGQGDYGYTF
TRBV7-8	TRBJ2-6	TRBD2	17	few	TGTGCCAGCAGCTCTAGCGGGGGTGGCTCTGGGGCCAACGTCCTGACTTTC	CASSSSGGGSGANVLTF
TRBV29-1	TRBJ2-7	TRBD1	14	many	TGCAGCGTCCCCAGAGGGACAGGGAACGACGAGCAGTACTTC	CSVPRGTGNDEQYF
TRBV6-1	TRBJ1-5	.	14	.	TGTGCCAGCAGTGAGGGTGGGGAAAATCAGCCCCAGCATTTT	CASSEGGENQPQHF
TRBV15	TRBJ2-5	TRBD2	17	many	TGTGCCACCAGCAGAGCAGGCGGTAGCGGGGATCGGGAGACCCAGTACTTC	CATSRAGGSGDRETQYF
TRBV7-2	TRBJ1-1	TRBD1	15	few	TGTGCCAGCAGCTTCCTCGGACAGGTAAACACTGAAGCTTTCTTT	CASSFLGQVNTEAFF
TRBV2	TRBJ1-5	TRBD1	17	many	TGTGCCAGCAGTTACCGGGACAGGGGGAGATTCGGACAGCCCCAGCATTTT	CASSYRDRGRFGQPQHF
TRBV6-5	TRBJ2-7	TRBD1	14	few	TGTGCCAGCAGCTTAAACAGGGGGCCCGACGAGCAGTACTTC	CASSLNRGPDEQYF
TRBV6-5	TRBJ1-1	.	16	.	TGTGCCAGCAGTTACGGGAGGGCGACGAGGGCCACTGAAGCTTTCTTT	CASSYGRATRATEAFF
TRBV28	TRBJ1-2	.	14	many	TGTGCCAGCACTCCAGCTCCGCGGAACTATGGCTACACCTTC	CASTPAPRNYGYTF
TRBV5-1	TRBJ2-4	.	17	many	TGCGCCAGCAGCCCGGCGTTAGGGGGTCGGGCCAAAAACATTCAGTACTTC	CASSPALGGRAKNIQYF
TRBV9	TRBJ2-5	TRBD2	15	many	TGTGCCAGCAGCCCACGTCGGGGGGGCTTAGAGACCCAGTACTTC	CASSPRRGGLETQYF
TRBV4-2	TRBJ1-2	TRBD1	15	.	TGTGCCAGCAGCCAAGACGAACAGGGGAGAGTTGGCTACACCTTC	CASSQDEQGRVGYTF
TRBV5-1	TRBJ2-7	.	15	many	TGCGCCAGCAGCTTGTCCCCGGACGGACCCTACGAGCAGTACTTC	CASSLSPDGPYEQYF
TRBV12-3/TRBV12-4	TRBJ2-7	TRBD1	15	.	TGTGCCAGCAGTTTAATCCTGGACAGGGAGGACGAGCAGTACTTC	CASSLILDREDEQYF
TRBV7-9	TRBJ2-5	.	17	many	TGTGCCAGCAGCTTAGGCAGGGCTACCCCGAGGCAAGAGACCCAGTACTTC	CASSLGRATPRQETQYF
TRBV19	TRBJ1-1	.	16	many	TGTGCCAGTAGCGCGGCAGGGCGTCCGCTGAACACTGAAGCTTTCTTT	CASSAAGRPLNTEAFF
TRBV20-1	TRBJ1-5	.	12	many	TGCAGTGCTCGGTCACAGAATCAGCCCCAGCATTTT	CSARSQNQPQHF
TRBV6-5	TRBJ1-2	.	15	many	TGTGCCAGCAGTTACTCGCCGGTAGTCCTCTATGGCTACACCTTC	CASSYSPVVLYGYTF
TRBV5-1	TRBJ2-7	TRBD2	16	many	TGCGCCAGCAGCCTTGGATCTAGCGGGGGAGGAAACGAGCAGTACTTC	CASSLGSSGGGNEQYF
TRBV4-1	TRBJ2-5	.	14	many	TGCGCCAGCAGCCATCTCGGAGGGAGAGAGACCCAGTACTTC	CASSHLGGRETQYF
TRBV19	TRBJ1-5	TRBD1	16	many	TGTGCCAGTACCAGATCCCGGGACAGGATCAATCAGCCCCAGCATTTT	CASTRSRDRINQPQHF